The present TCR beta chain was sequenced within a study of graft-versus-host responses after intestinal transplantation. As for the study in general: All recipients got anti-thymocyte globulin induction, then tacrolimus and steroids for 2 to 4 years. Study-wide results and caveats: Circulating GvH clone levels at their peak were associated with HvG declines (early post-transplant). Investigators detected GvH clones in recipient marrow, with some emerging earlier in ileum or blood.

Germline V gene lookup returns CDR1 SGHTS and CDR2 YDEGEE. V dropped 3 bases and J dropped 4; count of bases not matched to a gene: 3. There are 14 residues in the CDR3. Only in-frame clones appear in the TCRdb table, and some are missing; sequencing was by immunoSEQ multiplex PCR. This table has 150,000 or so clones, 80% to 95% appearing once. As for this clone: Its cognate antigen is unknown.

The sequences come from unstimulated CD4+ T cells sorted from spleen or lymph node cells, collected before intestinal transplant. The clonotype originates from a human donor who received an intestinal transplant. The gene calls are TRBV5-8 and TRBJ1-5; 8 nucleotides line up with TRBD1. The chain's CDR3 is CASSSDRGNQPQHF. The CDR3 DNA reads as TGTGCCAGCAGCTCAGACAGGGGAAATCAGCCCCAGCATTTT.